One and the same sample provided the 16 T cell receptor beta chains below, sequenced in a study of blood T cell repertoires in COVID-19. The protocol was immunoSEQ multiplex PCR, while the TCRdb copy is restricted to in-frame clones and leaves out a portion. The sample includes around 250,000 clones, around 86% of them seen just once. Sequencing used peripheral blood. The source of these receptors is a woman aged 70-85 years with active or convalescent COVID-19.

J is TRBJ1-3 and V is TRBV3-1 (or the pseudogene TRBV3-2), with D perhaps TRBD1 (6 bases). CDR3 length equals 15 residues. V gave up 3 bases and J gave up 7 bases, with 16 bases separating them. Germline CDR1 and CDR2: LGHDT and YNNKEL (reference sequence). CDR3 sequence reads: CASSHVQGSLNTIYF. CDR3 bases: TGTGCCAGCAGCCACGTCCAGGGGAGTTTGAACACCATATATTTT.

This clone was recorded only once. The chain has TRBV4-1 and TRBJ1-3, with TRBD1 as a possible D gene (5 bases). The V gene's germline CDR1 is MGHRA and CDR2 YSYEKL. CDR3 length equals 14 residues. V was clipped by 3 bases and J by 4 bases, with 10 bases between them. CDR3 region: CASSHRVWGNTIYF. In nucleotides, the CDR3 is TGCGCCAGCAGCCACAGGGTTTGGGGAAACACCATATATTTT.

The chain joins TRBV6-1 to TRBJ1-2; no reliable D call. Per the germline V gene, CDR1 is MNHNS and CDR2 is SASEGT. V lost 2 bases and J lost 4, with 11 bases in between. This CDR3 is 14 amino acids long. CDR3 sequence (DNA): TGTGCCAGCAGTGAAAGGCTGCTAGTCTATGGCTACACCTTC. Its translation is CASSERLLVYGYTF.

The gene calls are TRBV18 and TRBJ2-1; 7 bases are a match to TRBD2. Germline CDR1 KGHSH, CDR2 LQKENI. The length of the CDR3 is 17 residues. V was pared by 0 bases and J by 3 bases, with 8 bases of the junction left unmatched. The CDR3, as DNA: TGTGCCAGCTCACCACCGACGGGGAGGGCAGGCTACAATGAGCAGTTCTTC. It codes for CASSPPTGRAGYNEQFF. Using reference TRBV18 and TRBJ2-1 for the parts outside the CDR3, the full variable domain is NAGVMQNPRHLVRRRGQEARLRCSPMKGHSHVYWYRQLPEEGLKFMVYLQKENIIDESGMPKERFSAEFPKEGPSILRIQQVVRGDSAAYFCASSPPTGRAGYNEQFFGPGTRLTVL.

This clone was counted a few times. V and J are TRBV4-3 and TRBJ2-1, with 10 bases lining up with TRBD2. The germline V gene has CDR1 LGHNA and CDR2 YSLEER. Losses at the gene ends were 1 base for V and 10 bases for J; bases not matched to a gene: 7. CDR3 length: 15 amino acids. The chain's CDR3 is CASSQAAGGLREQFF. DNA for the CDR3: TGCGCCAGCAGCCAAGCAGCGGGGGGGCTCAGGGAGCAGTTCTTC.

The CDR3 reads CASSESHRTGEQYF. CDR3 coding DNA: TGTGCCAGCAGTGAATCCCACAGAACGGGGGAGCAGTACTTC. The V call is TRBV6-1, the J call TRBJ2-7, with a tentative D call TRBD2 (5 bases). Germline-derived CDR1 and CDR2 are MNHNS and SASEGT. The CDR3 covers 14 residues. V dropped 2 bases and J dropped 7 bases, with 15 bases sitting between them.

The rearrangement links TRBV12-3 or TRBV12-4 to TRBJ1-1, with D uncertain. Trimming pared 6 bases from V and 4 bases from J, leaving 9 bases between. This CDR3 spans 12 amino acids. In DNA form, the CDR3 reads TGTGCCAGCAGCCCGGGGAGCACTGAAGCTTTCTTT. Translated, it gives CASSPGSTEAFF.

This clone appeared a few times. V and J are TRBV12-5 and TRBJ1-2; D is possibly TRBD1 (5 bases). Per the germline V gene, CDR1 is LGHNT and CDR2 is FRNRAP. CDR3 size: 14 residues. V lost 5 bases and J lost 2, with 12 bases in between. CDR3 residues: CASGPLDRNYGYTF. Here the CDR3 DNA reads TGTGCTAGTGGTCCCCTCGACAGAAACTATGGCTACACCTTC.

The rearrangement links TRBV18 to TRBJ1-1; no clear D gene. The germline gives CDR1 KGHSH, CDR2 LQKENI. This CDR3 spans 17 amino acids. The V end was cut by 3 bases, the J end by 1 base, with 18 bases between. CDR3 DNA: TGTGCCAGCTCACCCTTAGGGCAGGAAGGGAGGAACACTGAAGCTTTCTTT. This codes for CASSPLGQEGRNTEAFF. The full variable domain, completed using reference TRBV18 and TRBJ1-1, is NAGVMQNPRHLVRRRGQEARLRCSPMKGHSHVYWYRQLPEEGLKFMVYLQKENIIDESGMPKERFSAEFPKEGPSILRIQQVVRGDSAAYFCASSPLGQEGRNTEAFFGQGTRLTVV.

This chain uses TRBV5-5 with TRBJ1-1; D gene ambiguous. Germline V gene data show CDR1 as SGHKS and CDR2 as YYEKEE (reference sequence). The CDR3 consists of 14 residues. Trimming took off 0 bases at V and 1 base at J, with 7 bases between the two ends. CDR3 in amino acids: CASSLGHSNTEAFF. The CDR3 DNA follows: TGTGCCAGCAGCTTGGGACACTCGAACACTGAAGCTTTCTTT. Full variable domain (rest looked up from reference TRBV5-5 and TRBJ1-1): DAGVTQSPTHLIKTRGQQVTLRCSPISGHKSVSWYQQVLGQGPQFIFQYYEKEERGRGNFPDRFSARQFPNYSSELNVNALLLGDSALYLCASSLGHSNTEAFFGQGTRLTVV.

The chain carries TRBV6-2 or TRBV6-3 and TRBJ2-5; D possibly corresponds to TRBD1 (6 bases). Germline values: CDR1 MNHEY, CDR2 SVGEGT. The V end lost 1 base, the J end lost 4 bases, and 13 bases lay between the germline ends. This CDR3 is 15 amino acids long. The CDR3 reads CASSYLTGFRETQYF. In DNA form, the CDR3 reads TGTGCCAGCAGTTACTTGACAGGTTTCAGAGAGACCCAGTACTTC.

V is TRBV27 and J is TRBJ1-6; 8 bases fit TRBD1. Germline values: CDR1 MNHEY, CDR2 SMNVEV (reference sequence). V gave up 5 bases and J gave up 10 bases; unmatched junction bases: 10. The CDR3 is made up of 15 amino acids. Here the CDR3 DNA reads TGTGCCAGCAGTACAACAGGGGGGAAGTGGTCACCCCTCCACTTT. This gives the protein CASSTTGGKWSPLHF.

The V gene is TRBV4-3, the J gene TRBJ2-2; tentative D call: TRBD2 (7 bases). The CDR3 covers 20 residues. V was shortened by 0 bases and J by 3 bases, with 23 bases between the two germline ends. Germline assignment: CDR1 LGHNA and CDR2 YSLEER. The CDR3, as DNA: TGCGCCAGCAGCCAAGAAACCCCCTCCACGGGGGGCTTTGACACCGGGGAGCTGTTTTTT. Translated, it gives CASSQETPSTGGFDTGELFF.

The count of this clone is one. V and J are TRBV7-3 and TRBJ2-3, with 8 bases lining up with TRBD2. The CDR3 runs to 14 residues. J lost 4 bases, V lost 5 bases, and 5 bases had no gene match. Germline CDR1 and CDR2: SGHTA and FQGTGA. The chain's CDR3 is CASSAGGGADTQYF. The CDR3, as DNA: TGTGCCAGCAGCGCCGGGGGGGGCGCAGATACGCAGTATTTT.

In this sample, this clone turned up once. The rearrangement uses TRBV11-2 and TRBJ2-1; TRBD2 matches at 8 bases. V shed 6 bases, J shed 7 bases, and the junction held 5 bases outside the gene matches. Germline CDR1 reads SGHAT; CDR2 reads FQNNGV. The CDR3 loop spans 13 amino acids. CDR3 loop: CASRFSGGNEQFF. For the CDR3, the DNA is TGTGCCAGCAGATTCTCGGGGGGGAATGAGCAGTTCTTC.

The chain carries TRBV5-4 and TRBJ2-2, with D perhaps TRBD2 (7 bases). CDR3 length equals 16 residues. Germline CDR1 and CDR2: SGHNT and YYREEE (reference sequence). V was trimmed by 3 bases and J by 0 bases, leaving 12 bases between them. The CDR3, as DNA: TGTGCCAGCAGCTGGGGGCGGGGGACGAACACCGGGGAGCTGTTTTTT. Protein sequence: CASSWGRGTNTGELFF.